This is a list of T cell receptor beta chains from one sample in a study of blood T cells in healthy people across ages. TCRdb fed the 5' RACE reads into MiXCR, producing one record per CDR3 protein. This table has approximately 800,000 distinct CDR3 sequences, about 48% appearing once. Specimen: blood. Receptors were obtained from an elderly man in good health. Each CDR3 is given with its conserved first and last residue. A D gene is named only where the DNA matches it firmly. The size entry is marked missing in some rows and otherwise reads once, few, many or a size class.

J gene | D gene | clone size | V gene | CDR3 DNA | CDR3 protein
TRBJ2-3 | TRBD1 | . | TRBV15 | TGTGCCACCAGTCTGGACAGGGGAGCCACATACGCGTATTTT | CATSLDRGATYAYF
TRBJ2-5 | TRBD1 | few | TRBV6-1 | TGTGCCAGCACCGACCTCTTTGACCGACAGGGGAGCCAAGAGACCCAGTACTTC | CASTDLFDRQGSQETQYF
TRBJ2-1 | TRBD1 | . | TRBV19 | TGTGCCAGTAGTACGGGACAGGGGAATGCTTTGGCGCCCTACAATGAGCAGTTCTTC | CASSTGQGNALAPYNEQFF
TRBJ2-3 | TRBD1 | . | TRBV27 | TGTGCCAGCAGCTTGCAGGGGGACAGATACGCGTATTTT | CASSLQGDRYAYF
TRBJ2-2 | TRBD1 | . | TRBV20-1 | TGCAGTGCTAGAGATGTGGGGCGGACAGGGGCCAACACCGGGGAGCTGTTTTTT | CSARDVGRTGANTGELFF
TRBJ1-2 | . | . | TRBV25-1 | TGTGCCAGCAGTGAGCGGGGGGGCGCGCGTGGCTACACCTTC | CASSERGGARGYTF
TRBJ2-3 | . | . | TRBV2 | TGTGCCAGCAGTTGGGGGGCAGATACGCAGTATTTT | CASSWGADTQYF
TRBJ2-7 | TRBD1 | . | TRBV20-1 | TGCAGTGCTAGTCGGACAGGCCCACACAATGAGCAGTACTTC | CSASRTGPHNEQYF
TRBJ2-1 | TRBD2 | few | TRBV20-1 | TGCAGTGCTAGAGGACTAGCGGGAGCCTACAATGAGCAGTTCTTC | CSARGLAGAYNEQFF
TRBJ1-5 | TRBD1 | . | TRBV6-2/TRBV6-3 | TGTGCCAGCAGTTACCAGGACAGGGCTAATCAGCCCCAGCATTTT | CASSYQDRANQPQHF
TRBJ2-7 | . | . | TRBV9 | TGTGCCAGCAGCCCCCACATGGATCTCTCCTACGAGCAGTACTTC | CASSPHMDLSYEQYF
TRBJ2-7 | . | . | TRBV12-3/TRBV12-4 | TGTGCCAGCAGTACCGGGACGGCTTCATACGAGCAGTACTTC | CASSTGTASYEQYF
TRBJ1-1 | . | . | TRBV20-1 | TGCAGTGCTAGAGATATAAGGGCCATGAACACTGAAGCTTTCTTT | CSARDIRAMNTEAFF
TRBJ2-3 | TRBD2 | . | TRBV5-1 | TGCGCCAGCAGCCTGGGTGGGACTAGCGGGAGTGATACGCAGTATTTT | CASSLGGTSGSDTQYF
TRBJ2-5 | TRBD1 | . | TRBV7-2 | TGTGCCAGCAGCTTCGACAGGGGCCAAGAGGCCCAGTACTTC | CASSFDRGQEAQYF
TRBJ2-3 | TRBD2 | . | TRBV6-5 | TGTGCCAGCAGTTACTCGGGACTAGCGGGAGAAATCAGATACGCGTATTTT | CASSYSGLAGEIRYAYF
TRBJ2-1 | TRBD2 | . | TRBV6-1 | TGTGCCAGCATAAACAGAGCGGGACAGTTCTTC | CASINRAGQFF
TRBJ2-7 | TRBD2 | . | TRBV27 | TGTGCCAGCAGTTTATTTTTAGCGGGAGGGGGTGAGCAGTACTTC | CASSLFLAGGGEQYF
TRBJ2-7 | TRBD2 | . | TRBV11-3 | TGTGCCAGCAGCTTAGAGCGGGGACTAGGAAACTACGAGCAGTACTTC | CASSLERGLGNYEQYF
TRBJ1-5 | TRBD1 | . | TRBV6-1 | TGTGCCAGCAGCGGCACAGGGGACTATCAGCCCCAGCATTTT | CASSGTGDYQPQHF
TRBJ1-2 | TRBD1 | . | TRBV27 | TGTGCCAGCAGTATGGGACAGGGGATCTATGGCTACACCTTC | CASSMGQGIYGYTF
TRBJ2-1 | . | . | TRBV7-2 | TGTGCCAGCAGCTTAGGAAGGACCCCTGTGGAGCAGTTCTTC | CASSLGRTPVEQFF
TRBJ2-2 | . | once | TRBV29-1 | TGCAGCGTTGCGTCGGTCGTTGGGGAGCTGTTTTTT | CSVASVVGELFF
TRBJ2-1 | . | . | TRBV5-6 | TGTGCCAGCAGCGACCGGGCTGAGCAGTTCTTC | CASSDRAEQFF
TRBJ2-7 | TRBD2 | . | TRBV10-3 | TGTGCCATCAGTGAGGACGCCGGGGGGAGCCTAAACGAGCAGTACTTC | CAISEDAGGSLNEQYF
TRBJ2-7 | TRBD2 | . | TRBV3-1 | TGTGCCAGCAGCCAAGAAAGGGTAGCGGGAGCAGGCGAGCAGTACTTC | CASSQERVAGAGEQYF
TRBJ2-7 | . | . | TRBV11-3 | TGTGCCAGCAGCTCCAGAAGAAGGTACTTC | CASSSRRRYF